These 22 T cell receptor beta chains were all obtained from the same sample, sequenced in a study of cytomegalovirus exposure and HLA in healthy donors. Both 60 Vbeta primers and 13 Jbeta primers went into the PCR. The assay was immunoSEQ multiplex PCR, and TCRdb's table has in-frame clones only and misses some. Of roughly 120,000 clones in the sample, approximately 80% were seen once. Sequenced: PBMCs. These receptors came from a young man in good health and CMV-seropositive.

CDR3 DNA: TGTGCCAGCAGACCAGGAGGACTAGCGGGAGGGCCAACAGATACGCAGTATTTT. It is translated as CASRPGGLAGGPTDTQYF. This rearrangement joins TRBV28 to TRBJ2-3, with TRBD2 matching over 15 bases. The CDR3 spans 18 residues. Germline-derived CDR1 and CDR2 are MDHEN and SYDVKM. V was clipped by 6 bases and J by 3 bases; unmatched bases: 10.

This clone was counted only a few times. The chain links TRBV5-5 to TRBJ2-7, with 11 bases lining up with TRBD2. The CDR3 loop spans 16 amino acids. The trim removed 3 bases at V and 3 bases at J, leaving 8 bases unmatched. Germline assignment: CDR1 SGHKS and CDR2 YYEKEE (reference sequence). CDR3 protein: CASSSNLAGGRYEQYF. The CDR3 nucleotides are TGTGCCAGCAGCTCAAATCTAGCGGGAGGTCGCTACGAGCAGTACTTC.

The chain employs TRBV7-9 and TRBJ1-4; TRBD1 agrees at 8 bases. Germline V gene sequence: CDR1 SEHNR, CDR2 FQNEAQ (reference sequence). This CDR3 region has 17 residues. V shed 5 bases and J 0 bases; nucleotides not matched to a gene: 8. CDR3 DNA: TGTGCCAGCAGCCCCAGGACAGGGCTTGCAACTAATGAAAAACTGTTTTTT. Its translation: CASSPRTGLATNEKLFF.

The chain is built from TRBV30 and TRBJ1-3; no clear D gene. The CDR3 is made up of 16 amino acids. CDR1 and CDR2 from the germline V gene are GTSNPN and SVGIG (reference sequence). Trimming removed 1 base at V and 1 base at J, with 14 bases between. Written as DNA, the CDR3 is TGTGCCTGGAGTGCCCCCGGGAGCCCTTCTGGAAACACCATATATTTT. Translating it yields CAWSAPGSPSGNTIYF.

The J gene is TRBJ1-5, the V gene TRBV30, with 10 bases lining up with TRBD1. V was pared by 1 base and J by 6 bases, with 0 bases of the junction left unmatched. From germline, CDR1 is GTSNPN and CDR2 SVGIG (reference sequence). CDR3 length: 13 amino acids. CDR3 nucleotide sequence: TGTGCCTGGAGTGGGACAGGGGGTCAGCCCCAGCATTTT. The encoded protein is CAWSGTGGQPQHF.

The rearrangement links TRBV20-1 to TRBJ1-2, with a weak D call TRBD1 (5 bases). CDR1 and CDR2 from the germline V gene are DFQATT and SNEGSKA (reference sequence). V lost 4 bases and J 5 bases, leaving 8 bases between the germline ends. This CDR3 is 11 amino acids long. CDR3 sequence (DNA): TGCAGTGCTAATGGGGGGTATGGCTACACCTTC. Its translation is CSANGGYGYTF.

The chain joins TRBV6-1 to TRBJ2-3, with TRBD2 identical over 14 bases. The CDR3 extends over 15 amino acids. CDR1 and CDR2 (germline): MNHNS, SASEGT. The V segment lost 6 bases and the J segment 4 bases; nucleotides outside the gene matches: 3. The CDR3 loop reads CASRLTSGRADTQYF. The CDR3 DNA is TGTGCCAGCAGGCTGACTAGCGGGAGGGCAGATACGCAGTATTTT.

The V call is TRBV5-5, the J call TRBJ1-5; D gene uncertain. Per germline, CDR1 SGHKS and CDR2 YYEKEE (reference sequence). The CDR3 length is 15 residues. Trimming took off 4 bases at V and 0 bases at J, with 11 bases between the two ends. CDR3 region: CASSPWAGSNQPQHF. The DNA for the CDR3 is TGTGCCAGCAGCCCCTGGGCAGGTAGCAATCAGCCCCAGCATTTT. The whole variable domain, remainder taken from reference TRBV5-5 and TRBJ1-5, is DAGVTQSPTHLIKTRGQQVTLRCSPISGHKSVSWYQQVLGQGPQFIFQYYEKEERGRGNFPDRFSARQFPNYSSELNVNALLLGDSALYLCASSPWAGSNQPQHFGDGTRLSIL.

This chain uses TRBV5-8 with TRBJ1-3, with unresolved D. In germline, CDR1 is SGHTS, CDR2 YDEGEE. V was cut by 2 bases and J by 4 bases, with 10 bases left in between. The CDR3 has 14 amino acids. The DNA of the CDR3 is TGTGCCAGCAGCTTACCGAGAGCGGGAAACACCATATATTTT. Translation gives CASSLPRAGNTIYF.

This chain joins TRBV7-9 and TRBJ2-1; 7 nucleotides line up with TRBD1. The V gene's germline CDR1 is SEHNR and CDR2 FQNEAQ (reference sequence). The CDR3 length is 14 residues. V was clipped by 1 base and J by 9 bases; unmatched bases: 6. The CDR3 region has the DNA TGTGCCAGCAGCTTAGAAGGGGGCGCAGGTGAGCAGTTCTTC. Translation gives CASSLEGGAGEQFF.

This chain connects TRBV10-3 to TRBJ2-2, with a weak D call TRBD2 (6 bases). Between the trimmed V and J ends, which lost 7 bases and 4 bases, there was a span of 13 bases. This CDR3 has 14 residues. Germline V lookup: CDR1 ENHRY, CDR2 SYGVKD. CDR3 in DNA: TGTGCCATCAAAGTAGCGGATGTCACCGGGGAGCTGTTTTTT. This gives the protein CAIKVADVTGELFF.

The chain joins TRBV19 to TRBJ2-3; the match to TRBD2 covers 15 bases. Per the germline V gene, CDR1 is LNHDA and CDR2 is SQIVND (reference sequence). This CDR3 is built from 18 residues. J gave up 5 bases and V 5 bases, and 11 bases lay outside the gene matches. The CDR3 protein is CASSVGLAGGFDRDTQYF. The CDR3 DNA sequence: TGTGCCAGTAGTGTGGGACTAGCGGGGGGTTTCGACCGAGATACGCAGTATTTT.

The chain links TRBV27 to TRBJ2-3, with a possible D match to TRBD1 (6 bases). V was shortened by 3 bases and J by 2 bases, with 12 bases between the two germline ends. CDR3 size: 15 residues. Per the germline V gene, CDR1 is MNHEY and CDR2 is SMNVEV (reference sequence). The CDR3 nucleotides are TGTGCCAGCAGTTTTGGGGGCCCCCTCACAGATACGCAGTATTTT. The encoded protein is CASSFGGPLTDTQYF.

CDR3 amino acids: CASSPGTGKGYGYTF. DNA for the CDR3: TGTGCCAGCAGCCCCGGGACAGGAAAGGGCTATGGCTACACCTTC. J is TRBJ1-2 and V is TRBV7-2; 8 bases match TRBD1. Germline-derived CDR1 and CDR2 are SGHTA and FQGNSA. With 5 bases clipped from V and 4 bases from J, the junction kept 9 bases outside the gene matches. The CDR3 spans 15 residues.

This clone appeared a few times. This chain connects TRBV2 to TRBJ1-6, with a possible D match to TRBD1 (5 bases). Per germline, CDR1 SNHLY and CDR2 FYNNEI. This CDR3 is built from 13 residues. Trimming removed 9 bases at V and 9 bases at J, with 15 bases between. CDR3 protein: CASRTDTPSPLHF. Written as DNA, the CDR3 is TGTGCCAGTAGAACGGACACCCCTTCACCCCTCCACTTT.

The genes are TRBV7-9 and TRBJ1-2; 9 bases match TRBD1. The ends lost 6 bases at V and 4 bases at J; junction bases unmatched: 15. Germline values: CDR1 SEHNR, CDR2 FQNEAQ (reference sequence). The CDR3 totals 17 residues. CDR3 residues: CASSSKGQGASSYGYTF. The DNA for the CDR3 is TGTGCCAGCAGTTCTAAGGGACAGGGAGCATCGAGCTATGGCTACACCTTC.

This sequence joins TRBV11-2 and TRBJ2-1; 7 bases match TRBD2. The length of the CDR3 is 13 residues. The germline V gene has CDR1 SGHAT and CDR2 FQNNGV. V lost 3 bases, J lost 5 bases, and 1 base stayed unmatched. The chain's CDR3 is CASSFGTNNEQFF. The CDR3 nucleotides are TGTGCCAGCAGCTTCGGGACTAACAATGAGCAGTTCTTC.

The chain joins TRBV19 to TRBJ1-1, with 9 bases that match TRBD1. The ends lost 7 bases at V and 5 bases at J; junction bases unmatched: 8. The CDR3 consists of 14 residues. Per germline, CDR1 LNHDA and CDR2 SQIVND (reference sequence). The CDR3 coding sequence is TGTGCCAGTAACCCAAACAGGGGGCGTACTGAAGCTTTCTTT. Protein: CASNPNRGRTEAFF.

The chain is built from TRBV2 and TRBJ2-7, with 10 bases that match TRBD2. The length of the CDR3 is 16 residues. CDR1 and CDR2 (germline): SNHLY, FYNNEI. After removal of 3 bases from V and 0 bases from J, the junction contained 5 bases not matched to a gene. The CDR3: CASSESLAGSSYEQYF. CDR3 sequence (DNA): TGTGCCAGCAGTGAGTCACTAGCGGGGAGCTCCTACGAGCAGTACTTC. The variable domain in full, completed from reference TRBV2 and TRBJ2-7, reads EPEVTQTPSHQVTQMGQEVILRCVPISNHLYFYWYRQILGQKVEFLVSFYNNEISEKSEIFDDQFSVERPDGSNFTLKIRSTKLEDSAMYFCASSESLAGSSYEQYFGPGTRLTVT.

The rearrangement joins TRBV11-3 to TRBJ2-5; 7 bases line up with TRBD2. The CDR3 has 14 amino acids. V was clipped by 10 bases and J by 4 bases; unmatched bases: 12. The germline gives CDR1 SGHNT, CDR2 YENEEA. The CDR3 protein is CANYWGGERETQYF. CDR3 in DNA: TGTGCCAACTACTGGGGGGGGGAAAGAGAGACCCAGTACTTC.

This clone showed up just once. CDR3 sequence reads: CASSPSQLTGWYEQYF. The DNA of the CDR3 is TGTGCCAGCAGTCCCTCACAACTGACAGGCTGGTACGAGCAGTACTTC. The rearrangement links TRBV28 to TRBJ2-7; a weak D match, TRBD1 (6 bases). V was shortened by 5 bases and J by 4 bases, with 21 bases between the two germline ends. Germline CDR1 reads MDHEN; CDR2 reads SYDVKM. The CDR3 consists of 16 residues.

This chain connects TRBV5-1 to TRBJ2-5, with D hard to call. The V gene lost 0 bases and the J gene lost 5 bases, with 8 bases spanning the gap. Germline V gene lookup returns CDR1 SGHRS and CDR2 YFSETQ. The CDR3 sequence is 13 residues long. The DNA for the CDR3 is TGCGCCAGCAGCTTGGGAACCAGGGAGACCCAGTACTTC. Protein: CASSLGTRETQYF.